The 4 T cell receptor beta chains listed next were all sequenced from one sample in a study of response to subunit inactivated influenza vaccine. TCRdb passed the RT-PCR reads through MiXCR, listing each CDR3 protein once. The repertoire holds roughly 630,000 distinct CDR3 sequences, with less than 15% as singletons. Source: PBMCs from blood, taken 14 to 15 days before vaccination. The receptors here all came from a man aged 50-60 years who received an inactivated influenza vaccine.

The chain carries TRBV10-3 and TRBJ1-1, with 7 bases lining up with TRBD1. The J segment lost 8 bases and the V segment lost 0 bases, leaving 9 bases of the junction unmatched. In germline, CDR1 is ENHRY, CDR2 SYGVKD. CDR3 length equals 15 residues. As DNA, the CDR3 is TGTGCCATCAGTGAGTCAGAATTTCACAGGGGCGAAGCTTTCTTT. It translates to CAISESEFHRGEAFF.

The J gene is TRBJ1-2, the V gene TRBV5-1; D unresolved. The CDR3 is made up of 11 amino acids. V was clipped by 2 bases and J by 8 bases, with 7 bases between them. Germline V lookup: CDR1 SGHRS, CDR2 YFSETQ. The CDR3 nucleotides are TGCGCCAGCAGCTTTAATGGCGGCTACACCTTC. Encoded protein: CASSFNGGYTF.

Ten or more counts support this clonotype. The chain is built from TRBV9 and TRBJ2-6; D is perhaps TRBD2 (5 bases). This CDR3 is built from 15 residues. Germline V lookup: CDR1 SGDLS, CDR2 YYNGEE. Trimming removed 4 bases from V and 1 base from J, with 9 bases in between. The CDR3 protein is CASSPRLSGANVLTF. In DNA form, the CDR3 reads TGTGCCAGCAGCCCCCGACTATCTGGGGCCAACGTCCTGACTTTC.

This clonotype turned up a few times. This chain's CDR3 is CSASRSGSHGDTQYF. The DNA of the CDR3 is TGCAGTGCTAGCCGATCGGGATCCCATGGAGATACGCAGTATTTT. The V and J genes are TRBV20-1 and TRBJ2-3, with D maybe TRBD2 (5 bases). Trimming stripped 3 bases from V and 5 bases from J, with 18 bases between. The length of the CDR3 is 15 residues. Germline loops: CDR1 DFQATT, CDR2 SNEGSKA (reference sequence).